Sequencing of this T cell receptor beta chain was carried out in a study of blood T cell repertoires in COVID-19. Study at large: Acute-phase and convalescent COVID-19 samples originated in the United States, Italy and Spain. The cDNA or gDNA used as material had been derived from T cells, B-cell-depleted T cells, or PBMCs.

In the original analysis: Quantification of nucleated cells was approximated via reference gene primer amplification. Assay: immunoSEQ multiplex PCR; the TCRdb copy retains only in-frame clones and omits some. That table is the source of V, J and clone size, and D and trimming were worked out from the DNA. Among fewer than 200,000 clones listed, 88% were seen once. CDR3 length equals 15 residues. CDR1 SGHNT and CDR2 YYREEE come from the germline V gene (reference sequence). The junction had 5 bases not matched to a gene; V was cut back by 4 bases and J by 1 base. The rearrangement joins TRBV5-4 to TRBJ2-1; 7 bases are shared with TRBD2. The receptor was isolated from a man in his forties with active or convalescent COVID-19. Sequencing was performed on peripheral blood. The CDR3 here is CASSRRDYSYNEQFF. CDR3 sequence (DNA): TGTGCCAGCAGCCGCCGGGACTATTCCTACAATGAGCAGTTCTTC.